One sample yielded the 10 T cell receptor beta chains listed below, sequenced in a study of T cells after yellow fever vaccination. Via MiXCR, TCRdb re-called the 5' RACE reads, giving one row per CDR3 protein. Of about 340,000 distinct CDR3 sequences listed, around 4.1% are singletons. The source material was PBMCs, sampled 5 days after the yellow fever booster vaccination. The receptors were gathered from a man aged 18 to 30 who received the YFV17D yellow fever vaccine.

This chain joins TRBV2 and TRBJ2-7; TRBD2 is a possible D gene (5 bases). The CDR3 is 12 amino acids. V was pared by 6 bases and J by 3 bases, with 9 bases between. CDR1 is SNHLY and CDR2 is FYNNEI in the germline V gene. This CDR3 is CASRASRYEQYV. In nucleotides, the CDR3 is TGTGCCAGCAGGGCTAGCCGCTACGAGCAGTACGTC.

This clonotype has a handful of counts. The chain links TRBV20-1 to TRBJ1-5; D is possibly TRBD1 (6 bases). Germline V gene lookup returns CDR1 DFQATT and CDR2 SNEGSKA (reference sequence). CDR3 length: 15 amino acids. V was cut by 4 bases and J by 3 bases, with 16 bases left in between. CDR3 DNA sequence: TGCAGTGCTACCGCCCTGGACAGCCTCAATCAGCCCCAGCATTTT. Protein sequence: CSATALDSLNQPQHF.

The genes are TRBV5-6 and TRBJ2-7; tentatively, D is TRBD2 (5 bases). The V and J ends lost 2 bases and 4 bases respectively, with 10 bases between them. The CDR3 is 13 amino acids. Looked up from germline, CDR1 is SGHDT and CDR2 is YYEEEE. DNA of the CDR3: TGTGCCAGCAGCTTAATTCGGGGATACGAGCAGTACGTC. This sequence encodes CASSLIRGYEQYV.

This clonotype was observed at least ten times. The chain has TRBV7-9 and TRBJ1-1; D perhaps matches TRBD1 (6 bases). The CDR3 extends over 15 amino acids. V was trimmed by 5 bases and J by 1 base, leaving 14 bases between them. From germline, CDR1 is SEHNR and CDR2 FQNEAQ (reference sequence). Here the CDR3 DNA reads TGTGCCAGCAGCCCACAGGGATATAAGAACACTGAAGCTTTCTTT. Amino acid sequence: CASSPQGYKNTEAFF.

This clonotype was counted only a few times. The V call is TRBV7-8, the J call TRBJ2-7; D gene unclear. The germline V gene encodes CDR1 SGHVS and CDR2 FQNEAQ. This CDR3 is built from 14 residues. V lost 10 bases and J 5 bases, leaving 21 bases between the germline ends. This CDR3 is CATSYIGYGDEQYF. The CDR3 coding sequence is TGTGCCACCTCTTACATAGGGTACGGCGACGAGCAGTACTTC.

The chain combines TRBV12-3 or TRBV12-4 with TRBJ2-3, with 7 bases identical to TRBD2. The CDR3 runs 14 residues. After removal of 3 bases from V and 4 bases from J, the junction contained 4 bases not matched to a gene. CDR3 nucleotide sequence: TGTGCCAGCAGTTTGGGAGGGGCGGCAGATACGCAGTATTTT. It specifies CASSLGGAADTQYF.

This clonotype occurred a few times. The rearrangement links TRBV19 to TRBJ1-5; 7 positions agree with TRBD1. The junction had 10 bases not matched to a gene; V was cut back by 4 bases and J by 7 bases. CDR1 is LNHDA, CDR2 SQIVND, per germline (reference sequence). The CDR3 covers 15 residues. This chain's CDR3 is CASSTPGQGEQPQHF. The CDR3 region has the DNA TGTGCCAGTAGTACGCCGGGGCAGGGGGAACAGCCCCAGCATTTT. Full variable domain (rest looked up from reference TRBV19 and TRBJ1-5): DGGITQSPKYLFRKEGQNVTLSCEQNLNHDAMYWYRQDPGQGLRLIYYSQIVNDFQKGDIAEGYSVSREKKESFPLTVTSAQKNPTAFYLCASSTPGQGEQPQHFGDGTRLSIL.

This clonotype was observed a few times. The chain has TRBV18 and TRBJ2-1; 8 nucleotides agree with TRBD1. The CDR3 is 12 residues long. Germline trimming cut 0 bases from V and 15 bases from J; bases unmatched to any gene: 4. Germline V gives CDR1 KGHSH, CDR2 LQKENI. CDR3 DNA sequence: TGTGCCAGCTCACCACCTGACAGGGGTGCGTTCTTC. Translated: CASSPPDRGAFF.

The chain couples TRBV19 to TRBJ1-6; 10 nucleotides line up with TRBD1. V lost 5 bases to trimming and J lost 7 bases; unmatched junction nucleotides: 8. The CDR3 consists of 16 residues. Germline assignment: CDR1 LNHDA and CDR2 SQIVND (reference sequence). CDR3 protein: CASSRGQGQSNSPLHF. The CDR3 region has the DNA TGTGCCAGTAGTCGGGGACAGGGGCAATCGAATTCACCCCTCCACTTT.

J is TRBJ1-2 and V is TRBV7-9; 10 positions match TRBD1. The ends lost 5 bases at V and 6 bases at J; junction bases unmatched: 18. Germline lookup yields CDR1 SEHNR and CDR2 FQNEAQ (reference sequence). The CDR3 runs 18 residues. CDR3 in DNA: TGTGCCAGCAGCCCATCCCCCGGGACAGGGGAACGGTATGATGGCTACACCTTC. Translated, it gives CASSPSPGTGERYDGYTF.